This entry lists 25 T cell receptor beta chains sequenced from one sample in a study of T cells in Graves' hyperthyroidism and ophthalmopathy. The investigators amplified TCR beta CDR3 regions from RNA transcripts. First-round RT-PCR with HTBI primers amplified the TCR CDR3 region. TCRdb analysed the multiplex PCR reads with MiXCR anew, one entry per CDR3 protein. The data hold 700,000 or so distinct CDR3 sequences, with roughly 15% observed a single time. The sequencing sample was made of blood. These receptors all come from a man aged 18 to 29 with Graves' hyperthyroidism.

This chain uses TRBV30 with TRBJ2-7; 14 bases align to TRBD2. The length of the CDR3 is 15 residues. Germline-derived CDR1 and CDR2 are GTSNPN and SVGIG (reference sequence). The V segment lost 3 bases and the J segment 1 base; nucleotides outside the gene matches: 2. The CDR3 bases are TGTGCCTGGAGCGGGACTAGCGGGAGATCCTACGAGCAGTACTTC. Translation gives CAWSGTSGRSYEQYF.

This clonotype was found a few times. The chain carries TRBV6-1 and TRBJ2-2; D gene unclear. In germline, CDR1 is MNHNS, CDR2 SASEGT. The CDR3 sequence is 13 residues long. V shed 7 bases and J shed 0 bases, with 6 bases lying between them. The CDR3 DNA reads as TGTGCCAGCAAAAAGTCGAACACCGGGGAGCTGTTTTTT. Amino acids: CASKKSNTGELFF.

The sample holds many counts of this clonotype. CDR3: CASSRPDNEQFF. The CDR3, as DNA: TGTGCCAGCAGCCGACCTGACAATGAGCAGTTCTTC. The chain combines TRBV12-3 or TRBV12-4 with TRBJ2-1; D not resolved. Deletions cut 6 bases from V and 5 bases from J, with 8 bases between. This CDR3 contains 12 residues.

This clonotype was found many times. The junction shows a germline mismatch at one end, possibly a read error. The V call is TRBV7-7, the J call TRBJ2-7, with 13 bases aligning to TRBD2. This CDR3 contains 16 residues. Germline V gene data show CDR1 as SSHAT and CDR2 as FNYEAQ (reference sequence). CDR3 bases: TGTGCTAGCACGCGGACTAGCGGGGGTAGAGTCTACGAGCAGTACTTC. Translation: CASTRTSGGRVYEQYF. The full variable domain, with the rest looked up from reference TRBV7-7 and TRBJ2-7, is GAGVSQSPRYKVTKRGQDVTLRCDPISSHATLYWYQQALGQGPEFLTYFNYEAQPDKSGLPSDRFSAERPEGSISTLTIQRTEQRDSAMYRCASTRTSGGRVYEQYFGPGTRLTVT.

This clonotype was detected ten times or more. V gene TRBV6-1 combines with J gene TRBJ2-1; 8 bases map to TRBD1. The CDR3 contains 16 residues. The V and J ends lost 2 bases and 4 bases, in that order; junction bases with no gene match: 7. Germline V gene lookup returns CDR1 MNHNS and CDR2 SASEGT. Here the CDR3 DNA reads TGTGCCAGCAGTGAATCCGGACAGGGTGGATACAATGAGCAGTTCTTC. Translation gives CASSESGQGGYNEQFF.

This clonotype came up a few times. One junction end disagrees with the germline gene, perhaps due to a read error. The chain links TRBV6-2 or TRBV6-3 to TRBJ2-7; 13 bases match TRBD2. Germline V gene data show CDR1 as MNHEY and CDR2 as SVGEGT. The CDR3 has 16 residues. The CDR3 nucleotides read TGTACCAGCAGTTCCATTCTCGGACTAGCGGGAGACGAGCAGTACTTC. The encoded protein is CTSSSILGLAGDEQYF.

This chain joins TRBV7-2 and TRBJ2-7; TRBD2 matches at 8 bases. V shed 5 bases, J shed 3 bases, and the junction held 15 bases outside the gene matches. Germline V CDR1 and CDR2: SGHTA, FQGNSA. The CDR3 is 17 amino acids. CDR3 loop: CASSDPVSGGRIYEQYF. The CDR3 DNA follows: TGTGCCAGCAGCGACCCTGTATCCGGCGGGAGGATCTACGAGCAGTACTTC.

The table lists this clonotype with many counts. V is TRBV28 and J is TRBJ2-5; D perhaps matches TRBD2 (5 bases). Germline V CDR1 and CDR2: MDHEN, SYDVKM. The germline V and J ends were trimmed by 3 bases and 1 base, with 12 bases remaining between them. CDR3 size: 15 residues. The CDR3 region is CASSFDGLSQETQYF. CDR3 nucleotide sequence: TGTGCCAGCAGTTTTGACGGACTGAGCCAAGAGACCCAGTACTTC.

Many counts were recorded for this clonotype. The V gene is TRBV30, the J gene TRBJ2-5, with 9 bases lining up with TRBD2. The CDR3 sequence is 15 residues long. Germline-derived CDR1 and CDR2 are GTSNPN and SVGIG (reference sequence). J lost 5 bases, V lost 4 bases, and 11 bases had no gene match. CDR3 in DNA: TGTGCCTGGATGACCCCCGGGACTAGCTATGAGACCCAGTACTTC. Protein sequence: CAWMTPGTSYETQYF.

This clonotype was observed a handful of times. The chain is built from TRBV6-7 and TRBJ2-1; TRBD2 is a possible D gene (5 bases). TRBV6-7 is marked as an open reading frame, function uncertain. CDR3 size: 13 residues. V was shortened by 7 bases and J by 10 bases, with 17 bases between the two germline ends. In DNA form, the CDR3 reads TGTGCCAGCATGAGGGCCCAGGTATGGGAGCAGTTCTTC. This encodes CASMRAQVWEQFF.

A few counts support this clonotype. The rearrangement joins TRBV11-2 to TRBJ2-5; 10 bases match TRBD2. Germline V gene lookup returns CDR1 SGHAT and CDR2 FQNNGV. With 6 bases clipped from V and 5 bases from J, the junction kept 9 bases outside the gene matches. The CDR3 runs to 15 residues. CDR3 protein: CASSFIGTSAETQYF. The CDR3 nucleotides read TGTGCCAGCAGTTTTATTGGGACTAGCGCCGAGACCCAGTACTTC.

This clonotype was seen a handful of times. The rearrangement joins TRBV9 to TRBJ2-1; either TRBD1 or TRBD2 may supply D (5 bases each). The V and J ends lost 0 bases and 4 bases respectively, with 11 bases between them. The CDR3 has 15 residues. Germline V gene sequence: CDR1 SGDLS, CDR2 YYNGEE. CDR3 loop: CASSVEGRGYNEQFF. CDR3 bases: TGTGCCAGCAGCGTAGAGGGACGGGGTTACAATGAGCAGTTCTTC. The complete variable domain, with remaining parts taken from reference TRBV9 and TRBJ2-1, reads DSGVTQTPKHLITATGQRVTLRCSPRSGDLSVYWYQQSLDQGLQFLIQYYNGEERAKGNILERFSAQQFPDLHSELNLSSLELGDSALYFCASSVEGRGYNEQFFGPGTRLTVL.

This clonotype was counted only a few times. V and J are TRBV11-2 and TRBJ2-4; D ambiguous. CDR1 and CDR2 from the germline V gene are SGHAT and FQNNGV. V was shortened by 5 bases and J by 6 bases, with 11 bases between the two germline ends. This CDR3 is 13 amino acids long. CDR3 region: CASSPFRPNIQYF. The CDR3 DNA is TGTGCCAGCAGCCCCTTTCGGCCAAACATTCAGTACTTC.

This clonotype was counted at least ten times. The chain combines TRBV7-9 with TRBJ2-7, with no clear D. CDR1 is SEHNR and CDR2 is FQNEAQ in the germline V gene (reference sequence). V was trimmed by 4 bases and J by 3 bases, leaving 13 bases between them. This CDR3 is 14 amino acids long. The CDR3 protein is CASSSPPGFYEQYF. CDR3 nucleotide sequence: TGTGCCAGCAGCTCACCCCCGGGCTTCTACGAGCAGTACTTC.

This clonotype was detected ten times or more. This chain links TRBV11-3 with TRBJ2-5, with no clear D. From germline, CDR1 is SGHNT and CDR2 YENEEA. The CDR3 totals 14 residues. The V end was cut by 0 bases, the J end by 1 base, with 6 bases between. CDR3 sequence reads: CASSLDTVQETQYF. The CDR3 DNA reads TGTGCCAGCAGCTTAGATACGGTCCAAGAGACCCAGTACTTC.

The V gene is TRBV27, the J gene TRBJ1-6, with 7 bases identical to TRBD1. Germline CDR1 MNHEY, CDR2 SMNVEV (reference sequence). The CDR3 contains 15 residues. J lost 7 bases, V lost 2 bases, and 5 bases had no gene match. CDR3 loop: CASSLSDRVNSPLHF. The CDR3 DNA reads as TGTGCCAGCAGTTTAAGCGACAGGGTCAATTCACCCCTCCACTTT.

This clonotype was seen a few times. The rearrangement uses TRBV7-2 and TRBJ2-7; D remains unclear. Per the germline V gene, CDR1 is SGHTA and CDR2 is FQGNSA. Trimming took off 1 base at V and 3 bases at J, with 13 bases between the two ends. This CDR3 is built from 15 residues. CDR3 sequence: CASSLEPNPYYEQYF. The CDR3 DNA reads TGTGCCAGCAGCTTAGAACCAAACCCCTACTACGAGCAGTACTTC.

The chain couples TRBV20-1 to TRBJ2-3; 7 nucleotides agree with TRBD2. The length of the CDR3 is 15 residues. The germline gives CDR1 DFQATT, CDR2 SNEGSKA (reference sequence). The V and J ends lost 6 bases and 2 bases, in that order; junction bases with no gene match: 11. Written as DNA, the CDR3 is TGCAGTGCAACCTCCGTCGGGACTATCACAGATACGCAGTATTTT. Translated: CSATSVGTITDTQYF.

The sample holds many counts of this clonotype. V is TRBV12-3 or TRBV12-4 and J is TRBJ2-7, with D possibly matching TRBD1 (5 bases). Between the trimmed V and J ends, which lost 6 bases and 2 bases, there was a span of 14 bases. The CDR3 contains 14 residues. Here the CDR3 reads CASSVQGATYEQYF. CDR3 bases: TGTGCCAGCAGCGTGCAGGGCGCGACCTACGAGCAGTACTTC.

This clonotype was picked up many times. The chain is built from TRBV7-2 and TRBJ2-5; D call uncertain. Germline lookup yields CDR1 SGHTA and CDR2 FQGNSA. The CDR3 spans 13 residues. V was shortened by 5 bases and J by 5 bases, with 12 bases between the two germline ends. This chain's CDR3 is CASSLDRAETQYF. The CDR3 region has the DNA TGTGCCAGCAGCCTAGATAGGGCGGAGACCCAGTACTTC. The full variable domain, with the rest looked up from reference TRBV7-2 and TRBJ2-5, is GAGVSQSPSNKVTEKGKDVELRCDPISGHTALYWYRQSLGQGLEFLIYFQGNSAPDKSGLPSDRFSAERTGGSVSTLTIQRTQQEDSAVYLCASSLDRAETQYFGPGTRLLVL.

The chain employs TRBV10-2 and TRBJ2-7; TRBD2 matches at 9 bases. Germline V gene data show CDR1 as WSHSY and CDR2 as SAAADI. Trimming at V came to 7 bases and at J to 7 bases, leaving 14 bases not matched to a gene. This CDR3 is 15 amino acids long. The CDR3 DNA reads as TGCGCCAGCATAGAGACTAGCGGCCCTGGGGGGGAGCAGTACTTC. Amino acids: CASIETSGPGGEQYF.

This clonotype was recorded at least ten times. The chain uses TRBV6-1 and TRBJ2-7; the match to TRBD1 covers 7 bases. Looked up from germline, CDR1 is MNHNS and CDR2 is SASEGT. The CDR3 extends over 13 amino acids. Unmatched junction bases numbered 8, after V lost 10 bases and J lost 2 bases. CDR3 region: CATAPGQTYEQYF. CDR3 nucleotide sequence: TGTGCCACCGCACCGGGACAGACCTACGAGCAGTACTTC.

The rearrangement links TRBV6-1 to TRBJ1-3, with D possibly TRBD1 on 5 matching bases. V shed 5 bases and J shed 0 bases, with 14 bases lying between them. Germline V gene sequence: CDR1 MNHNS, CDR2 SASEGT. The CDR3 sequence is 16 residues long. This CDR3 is CASSFRDGSSGNTIYF. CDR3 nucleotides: TGTGCCAGCAGTTTTAGGGACGGGAGCTCTGGAAACACCATATATTTT.

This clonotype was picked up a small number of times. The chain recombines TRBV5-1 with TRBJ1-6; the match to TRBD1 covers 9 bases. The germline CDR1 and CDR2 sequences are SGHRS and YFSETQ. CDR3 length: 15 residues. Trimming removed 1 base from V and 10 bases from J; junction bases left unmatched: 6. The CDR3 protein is CASSLYGTGNSPLHF. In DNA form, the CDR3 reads TGCGCCAGCAGCTTGTATGGGACAGGGAACTCACCCCTCCACTTT. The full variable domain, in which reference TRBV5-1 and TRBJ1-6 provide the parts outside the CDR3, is KAGVTQTPRYLIKTRGQQVTLSCSPISGHRSVSWYQQTPGQGLQFLFEYFSETQRNKGNFPGRFSGRQFSNSRSEMNVSTLELGDSALYLCASSLYGTGNSPLHFGNGTRLTVT.

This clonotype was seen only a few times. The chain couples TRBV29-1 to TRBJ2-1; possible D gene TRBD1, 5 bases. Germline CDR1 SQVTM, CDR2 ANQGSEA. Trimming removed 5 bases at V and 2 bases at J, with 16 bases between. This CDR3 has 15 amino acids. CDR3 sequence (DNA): TGCAGCGTTCCCAGGGCCCCCGGGCCCTACAATGAGCAGTTCTTC. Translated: CSVPRAPGPYNEQFF.